This T cell receptor (beta chain) was recorded in a study of CD8 T cells in Susac syndrome. This clonotype has only one observation. Reverse transcription of about 0.5 to 1 ug RNA was carried out with random hexamers. One entry per CDR3 protein results from TCRdb running MiXCR on the immunoSEQ multiplex PCR reads. The table lists a few hundred thousand distinct CDR3 sequences, 80% to 95% of them singletons. The V and J ends lost 0 bases and 7 bases respectively, with 8 bases between them. Germline V gives CDR1 SGDLS, CDR2 YYNGEE. This CDR3 has 14 residues. This receptor was obtained from a human donor with multiple sclerosis. This chain joins TRBV9 and TRBJ1-6; D not resolved. Material: CD8+ T cells from PBMCs. CDR3 sequence (DNA): TGTGCCAGCAGCGTAGGCGGCAGGAATTCACCCCTCCACTTT. Residues: CASSVGGRNSPLHF.